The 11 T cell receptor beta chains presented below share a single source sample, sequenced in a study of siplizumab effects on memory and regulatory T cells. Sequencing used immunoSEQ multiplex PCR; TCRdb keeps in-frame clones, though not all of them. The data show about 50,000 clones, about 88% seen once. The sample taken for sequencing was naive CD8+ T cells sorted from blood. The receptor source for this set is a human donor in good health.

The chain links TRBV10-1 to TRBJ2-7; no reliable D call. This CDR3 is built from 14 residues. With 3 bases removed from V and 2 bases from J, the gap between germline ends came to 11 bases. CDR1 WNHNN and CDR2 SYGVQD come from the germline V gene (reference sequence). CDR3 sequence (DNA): TGCGCCAGCAGTGATCAGCTAAAACCCTACGAGCAGTACTTC. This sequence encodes CASSDQLKPYEQYF.

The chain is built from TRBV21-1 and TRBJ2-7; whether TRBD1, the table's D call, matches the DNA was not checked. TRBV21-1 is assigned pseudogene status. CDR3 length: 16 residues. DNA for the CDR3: TGTGCCAGCAGCTCGACAACAGGGGGCCTCTCCTACGAGCAGTACTTC. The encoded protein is CASSSTTGGLSYEQYF.

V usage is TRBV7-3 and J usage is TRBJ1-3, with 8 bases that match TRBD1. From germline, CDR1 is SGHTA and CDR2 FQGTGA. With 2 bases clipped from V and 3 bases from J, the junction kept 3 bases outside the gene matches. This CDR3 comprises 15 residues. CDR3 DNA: TGTGCCAGCAGCTTATCAGGGGGCTATGGAAACACCATATATTTT. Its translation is CASSLSGGYGNTIYF. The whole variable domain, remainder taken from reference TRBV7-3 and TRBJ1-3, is GAGVSQTPSNKVTEKGKYVELRCDPISGHTALYWYRQSLGQGPEFLIYFQGTGAADDSGLPNDRFFAVRPEGSVSTLKIQRTERGDSAVYLCASSLSGGYGNTIYFGEGSWLTVV.

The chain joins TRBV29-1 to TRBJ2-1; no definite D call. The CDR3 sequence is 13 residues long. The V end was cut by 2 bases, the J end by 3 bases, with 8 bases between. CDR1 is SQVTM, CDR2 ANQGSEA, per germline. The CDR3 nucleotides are TGCAGCGTTGAATCACAACGCTACAATGAGCAGTTCTTC. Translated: CSVESQRYNEQFF.

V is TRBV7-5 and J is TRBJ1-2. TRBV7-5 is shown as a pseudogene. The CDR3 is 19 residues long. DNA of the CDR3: TGTGCCAGAAGCTCCTTCCGGAGCAGAAGTTCAAGATTGGACTATGGCTACACCTTC. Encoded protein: CARSSFRSRSSRLDYGYTF.

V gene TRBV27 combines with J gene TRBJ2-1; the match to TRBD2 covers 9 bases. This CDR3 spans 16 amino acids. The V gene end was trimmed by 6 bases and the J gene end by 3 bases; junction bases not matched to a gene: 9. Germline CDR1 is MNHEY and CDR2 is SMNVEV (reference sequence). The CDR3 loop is CASSRSSGTNYNEQFF. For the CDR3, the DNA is TGTGCCAGCAGCAGATCTAGCGGGACGAACTACAATGAGCAGTTCTTC.

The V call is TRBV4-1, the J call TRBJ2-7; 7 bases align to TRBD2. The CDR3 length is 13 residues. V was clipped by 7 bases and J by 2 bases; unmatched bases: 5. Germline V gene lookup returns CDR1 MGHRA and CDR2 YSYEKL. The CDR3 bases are TGCGCCAGCATGGGCGGGAGCACCTACGAGCAGTACTTC. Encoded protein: CASMGGSTYEQYF.

CDR3: CASSLTTAFTDTQYF. The CDR3 bases are TGCGCCAGCAGCTTGACGACTGCGTTCACAGATACGCAGTATTTT. J is TRBJ2-3 and V is TRBV5-1; D gene ambiguous. Trimming removed 1 base at V and 2 bases at J, with 11 bases between. The CDR3 loop spans 15 amino acids. CDR1 is SGHRS and CDR2 is YFSETQ in the germline V gene.

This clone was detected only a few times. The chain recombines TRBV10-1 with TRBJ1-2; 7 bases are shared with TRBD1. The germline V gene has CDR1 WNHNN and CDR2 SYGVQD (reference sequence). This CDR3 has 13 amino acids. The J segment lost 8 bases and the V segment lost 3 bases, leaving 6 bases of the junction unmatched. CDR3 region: CASSDSQGGGYTF. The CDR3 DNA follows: TGCGCCAGCAGTGATTCCCAGGGGGGAGGCTACACCTTC.

DNA for the CDR3: TGCAGCGTGCAAATAGCGGGGCAAGAGACCCAGTACTTC. This encodes CSVQIAGQETQYF. The chain employs TRBV29-1 and TRBJ2-5, with TRBD2 identical over 8 bases. Germline trimming cut 6 bases from V and 2 bases from J; bases unmatched to any gene: 5. The CDR3 totals 13 residues. The germline gives CDR1 SQVTM, CDR2 ANQGSEA.

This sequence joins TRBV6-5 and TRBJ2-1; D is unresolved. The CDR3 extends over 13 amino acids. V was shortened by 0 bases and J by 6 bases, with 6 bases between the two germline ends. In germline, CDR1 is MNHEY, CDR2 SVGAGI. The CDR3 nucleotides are TGTGCCAGCAGTTACTCGGATGGCAATGAGCAGTTCTTC. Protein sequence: CASSYSDGNEQFF.